These 9 T cell receptor beta chains came from one sample sequenced in a study of blood T cells in healthy people across ages. The use of a sample-barcoded 5' primer and a J-beta primer mix characterized a second PCR of roughly 6 to 12 cycles. In TCRdb, the 5' RACE reads were re-called with MiXCR into one record per CDR3 protein. The table lists more than 700,000 distinct CDR3 sequences, 35% to 50% of them singletons. The source material was blood. The origin of the receptors is an elderly man in good health.

This rearrangement joins TRBV7-2 to TRBJ2-7; D is tentatively TRBD1 or TRBD2 (5 bases each). Germline V CDR1 and CDR2: SGHTA, FQGNSA. CDR3 size: 14 residues. V lost 6 bases to trimming and J lost 3 bases, with 15 bases between them. CDR3 sequence (DNA): TGTGCCAGCAGAAAGGGACCAGACTTCTACGAGCAGTACTTC. This codes for CASRKGPDFYEQYF.

This chain links TRBV6-2 or TRBV6-3 with TRBJ2-4, with a weak D call TRBD1 (6 bases). In germline, CDR1 is MNHEY, CDR2 SVGEGT. Trimming cost V 0 bases and J 9 bases, with 12 bases left between them. This CDR3 is built from 14 residues. CDR3 bases: TGTGCCAGCAGTTACTCCAGGGGAAACGGCATTCAGTACTTC. It translates to CASSYSRGNGIQYF.

This clonotype was seen a handful of times. The gene calls are TRBV28 and TRBJ1-1; tentative D call: TRBD1 (5 bases). This CDR3 has 16 amino acids. Trimming removed 1 base from V and 1 base from J, with 13 bases in between. The germline V gene has CDR1 MDHEN and CDR2 SYDVKM. CDR3 region: CASSLFGRAGNTEAFF. CDR3 DNA sequence: TGTGCCAGCAGTTTATTTGGCAGGGCGGGGAACACTGAAGCTTTCTTT.

This chain connects TRBV20-1 to TRBJ2-3, with 11 nucleotides matching TRBD2. This CDR3 has 19 residues. Germline V gene lookup returns CDR1 DFQATT and CDR2 SNEGSKA (reference sequence). Trimming took 6 bases from V and 0 from J; bases not matched to a gene: 17. CDR3 loop: CSANSLAGGAIRSTDTQYF. For the CDR3, the DNA is TGCAGTGCCAACTCTCTAGCGGGGGGAGCTATTCGCAGCACAGATACGCAGTATTTT.

This clonotype was seen more than once but under ten times. As DNA, the CDR3 is TGCGCCAGCAGCTTGGATGCAGGGTTCTCTGAAGCTTTCTTT. Amino acids: CASSLDAGFSEAFF. The chain is built from TRBV5-1 and TRBJ1-1; tentative D call: TRBD1 (5 bases). V dropped 0 bases and J dropped 6 bases, with 12 bases sitting between them. The CDR3 runs to 14 residues. CDR1 is SGHRS and CDR2 is YFSETQ in the germline V gene.

The CDR3 spells CASSQPHSGPIVDEQFF. The CDR3 DNA reads TGTGCCAGCAGCCAACCCCACAGCGGCCCGATCGTCGATGAGCAGTTCTTC. The rearrangement uses TRBV6-2 or TRBV6-3 and TRBJ2-1; D is perhaps TRBD2 (5 bases). The CDR3 consists of 17 residues. V was cut by 6 bases and J by 8 bases, with 26 bases left in between. CDR1 MNHEY and CDR2 SVGEGT come from the germline V gene.

This clonotype has ten or more counts. V and J are TRBV5-1 and TRBJ1-1; D is unresolved. Trimming removed 0 bases at V and 0 bases at J, with 6 bases between. CDR3 length: 14 amino acids. Per the germline V gene, CDR1 is SGHRS and CDR2 is YFSETQ. The CDR3: CASSLAQMNTEAFF. The DNA for the CDR3 is TGCGCCAGCAGCTTGGCCCAGATGAACACTGAAGCTTTCTTT.

This clonotype has only a few counts. The chain has TRBV28 and TRBJ2-7, with 7 nucleotides matching TRBD2. Per germline, CDR1 MDHEN and CDR2 SYDVKM. V was pared by 1 base and J by 2 bases, with 11 bases of the junction left unmatched. This CDR3 region has 17 residues. DNA of the CDR3: TGTGCCAGCAGTTTATCTTCTGTCCCTGGGACTACCTACGAGCAGTACTTC. Its translation is CASSLSSVPGTTYEQYF.

The V gene is TRBV3-1, the J gene TRBJ2-3, with 10 bases fitting TRBD2. Germline V lookup: CDR1 LGHDT, CDR2 YNNKEL (reference sequence). The J segment lost 0 bases and the V segment lost 4 bases, leaving 13 bases of the junction unmatched. This CDR3 comprises 19 residues. As DNA, the CDR3 is TGTGCCAGCAGCCGTATCCCCCTAGCGGGGGCTTCTAGCACAGATACGCAGTATTTT. Protein product: CASSRIPLAGASSTDTQYF.